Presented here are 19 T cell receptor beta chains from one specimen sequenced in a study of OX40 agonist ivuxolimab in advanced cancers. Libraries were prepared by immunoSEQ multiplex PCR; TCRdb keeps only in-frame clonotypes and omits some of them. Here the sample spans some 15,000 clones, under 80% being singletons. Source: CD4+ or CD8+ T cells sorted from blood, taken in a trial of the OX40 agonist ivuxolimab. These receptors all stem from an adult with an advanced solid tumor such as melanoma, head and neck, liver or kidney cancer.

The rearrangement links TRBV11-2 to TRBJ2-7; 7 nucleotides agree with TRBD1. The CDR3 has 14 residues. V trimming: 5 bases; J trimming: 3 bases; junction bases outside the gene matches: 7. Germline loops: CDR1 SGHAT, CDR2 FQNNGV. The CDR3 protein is CASSPDRFHYEQYF. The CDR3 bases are TGTGCCAGCAGCCCGGACAGGTTCCACTACGAGCAGTACTTC.

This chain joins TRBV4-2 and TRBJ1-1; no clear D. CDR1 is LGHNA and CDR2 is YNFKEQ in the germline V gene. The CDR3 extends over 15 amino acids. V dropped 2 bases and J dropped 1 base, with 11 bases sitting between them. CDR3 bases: TGTGCCAGCAGCCAACAAAGAACGGAGAACACTGAAGCTTTCTTT. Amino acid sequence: CASSQQRTENTEAFF.

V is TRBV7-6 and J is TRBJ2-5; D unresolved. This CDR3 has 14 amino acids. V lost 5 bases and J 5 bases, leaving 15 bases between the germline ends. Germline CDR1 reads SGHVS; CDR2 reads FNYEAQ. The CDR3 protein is CASSPLERGETQYF. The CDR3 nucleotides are TGTGCCAGCAGCCCCCTGGAGCGTGGGGAGACCCAGTACTTC.

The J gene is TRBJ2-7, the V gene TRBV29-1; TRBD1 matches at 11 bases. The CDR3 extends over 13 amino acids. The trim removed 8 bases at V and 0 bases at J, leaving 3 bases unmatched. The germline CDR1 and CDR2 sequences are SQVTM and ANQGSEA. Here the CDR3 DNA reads TGCAGCTTCGGGACAGGGGGCTCCTACGAGCAGTACTTC. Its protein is CSFGTGGSYEQYF.

The CDR3 DNA reads TGCAGCCCCCTCGTCGGGGCAGGGCCTTCCTACGAGCAGTACTTC. Protein sequence: CSPLVGAGPSYEQYF. The V call is TRBV29-1, the J call TRBJ2-7, with D perhaps being TRBD1 or TRBD2 (5 bases each). The germline CDR1 and CDR2 sequences are SQVTM and ANQGSEA. V lost 8 bases and J 1 base, leaving 21 bases between the germline ends. The CDR3 is made up of 15 amino acids.

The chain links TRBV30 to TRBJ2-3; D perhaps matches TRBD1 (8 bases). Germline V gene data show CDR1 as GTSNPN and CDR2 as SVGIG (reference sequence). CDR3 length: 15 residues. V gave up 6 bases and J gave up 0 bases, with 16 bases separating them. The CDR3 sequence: CACTGGGDSTDTQYF. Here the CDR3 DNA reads TGTGCCTGTACAGGGGGGGGAGATAGCACAGATACGCAGTATTTT.

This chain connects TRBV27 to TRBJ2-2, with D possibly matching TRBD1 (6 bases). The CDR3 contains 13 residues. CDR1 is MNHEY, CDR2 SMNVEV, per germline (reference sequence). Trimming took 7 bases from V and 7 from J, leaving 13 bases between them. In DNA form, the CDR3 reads TGTGCCAGCACTAGATTAGGGGGCGGGGAGCTGTTTTTT. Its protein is CASTRLGGGELFF.

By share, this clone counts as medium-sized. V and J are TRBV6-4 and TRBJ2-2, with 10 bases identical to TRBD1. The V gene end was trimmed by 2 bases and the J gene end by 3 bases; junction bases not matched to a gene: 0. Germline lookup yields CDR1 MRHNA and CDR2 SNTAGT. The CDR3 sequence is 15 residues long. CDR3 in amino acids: CASSDGTGDTGELFF. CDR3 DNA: TGTGCCAGCAGTGACGGGACAGGGGACACCGGGGAGCTGTTTTTT.

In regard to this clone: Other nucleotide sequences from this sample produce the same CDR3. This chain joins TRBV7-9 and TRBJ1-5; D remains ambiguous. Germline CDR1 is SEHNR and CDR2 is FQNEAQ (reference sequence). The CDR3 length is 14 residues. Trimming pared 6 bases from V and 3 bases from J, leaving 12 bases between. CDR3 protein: CASSLDGFNQPQHF. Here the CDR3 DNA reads TGTGCCAGCAGTTTGGACGGATTCAATCAGCCCCAGCATTTT.

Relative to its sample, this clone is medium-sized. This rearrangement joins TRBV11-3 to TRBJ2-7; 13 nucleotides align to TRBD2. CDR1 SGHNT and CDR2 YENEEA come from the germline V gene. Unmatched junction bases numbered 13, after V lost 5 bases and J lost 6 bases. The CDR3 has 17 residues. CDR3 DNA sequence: TGTGCCAGCAGCCCGCACCTAGGACTAGCGGGAGAGGTCGAGCAGTACTTC. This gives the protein CASSPHLGLAGEVEQYF.

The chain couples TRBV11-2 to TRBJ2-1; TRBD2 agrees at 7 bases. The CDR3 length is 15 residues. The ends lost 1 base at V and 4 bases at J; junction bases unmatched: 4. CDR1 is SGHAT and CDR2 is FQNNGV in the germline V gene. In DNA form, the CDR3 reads TGTGCCAGCAGCTTAGTGACTAGCCGGTACAATGAGCAGTTCTTC. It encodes CASSLVTSRYNEQFF.

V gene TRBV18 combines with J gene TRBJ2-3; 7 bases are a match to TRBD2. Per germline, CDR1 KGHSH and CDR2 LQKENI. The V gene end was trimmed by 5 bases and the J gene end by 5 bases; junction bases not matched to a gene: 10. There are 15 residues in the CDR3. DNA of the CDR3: TGTGCCAGCTCAGAAGTGTTTGGACTAGTAGATACGCAGTATTTT. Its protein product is CASSEVFGLVDTQYF.

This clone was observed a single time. In nucleotides, the CDR3 is TGTGCCAGCAGCTTAGAGGCGGGAGGGCCCTACAATGAGCAGTTCTTC. Translated, it gives CASSLEAGGPYNEQFF. The chain carries TRBV7-7 and TRBJ2-1, with 9 bases that match TRBD2. CDR3 size: 16 residues. V was clipped by 1 base and J by 2 bases; unmatched bases: 3. CDR1 is SSHAT and CDR2 is FNYEAQ in the germline V gene (reference sequence).

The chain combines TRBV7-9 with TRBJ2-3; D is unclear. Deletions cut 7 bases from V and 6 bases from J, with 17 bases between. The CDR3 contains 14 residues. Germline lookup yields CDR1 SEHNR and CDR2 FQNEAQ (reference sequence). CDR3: CASTALGLTDTQYF. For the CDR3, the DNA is TGTGCCAGCACGGCCCTTGGGCTTACGGATACGCAGTATTTT. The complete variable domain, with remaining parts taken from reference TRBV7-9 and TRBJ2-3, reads DTGVSQNPRHKITKRGQNVTFRCDPISEHNRLYWYRQTLGQGPEFLTYFQNEAQLEKSRLLSDRFSAERPKGSFSTLEIQRTEQGDSAMYLCASTALGLTDTQYFGPGTRLTVL.

The CDR3 loop reads CASSQLGSYEQYF. For the CDR3, the DNA is TGTGCCAGCAGCCAACTTGGCTCCTACGAGCAGTACTTC. V is TRBV4-2 and J is TRBJ2-7; D remains unclear. The V end was cut by 2 bases, the J end by 0 bases, with 5 bases between. Per the germline V gene, CDR1 is LGHNA and CDR2 is YNFKEQ. The CDR3 extends over 13 amino acids.

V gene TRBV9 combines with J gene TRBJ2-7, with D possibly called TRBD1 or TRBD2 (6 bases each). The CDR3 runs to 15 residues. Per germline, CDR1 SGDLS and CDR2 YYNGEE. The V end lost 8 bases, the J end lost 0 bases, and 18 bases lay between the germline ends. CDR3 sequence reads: CASNLRGESSYEQYF. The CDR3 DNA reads TGTGCCAGTAACCTTAGGGGGGAGAGCTCCTACGAGCAGTACTTC.

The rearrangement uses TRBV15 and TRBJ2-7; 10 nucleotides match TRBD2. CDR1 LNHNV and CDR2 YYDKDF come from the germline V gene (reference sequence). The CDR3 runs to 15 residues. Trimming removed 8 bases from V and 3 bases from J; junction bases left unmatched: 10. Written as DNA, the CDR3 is TGTGCCACCCAGGATCCTAGCGGGAGAAACTACGAGCAGTACTTC. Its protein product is CATQDPSGRNYEQYF.

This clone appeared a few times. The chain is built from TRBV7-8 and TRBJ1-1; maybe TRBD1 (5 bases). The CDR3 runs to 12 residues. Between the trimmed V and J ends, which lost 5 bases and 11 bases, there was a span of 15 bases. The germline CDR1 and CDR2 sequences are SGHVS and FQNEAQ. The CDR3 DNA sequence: TGTGCCAGCAGCCCCTCGGGGGTTGGGGCTTTCTTT. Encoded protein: CASSPSGVGAFF. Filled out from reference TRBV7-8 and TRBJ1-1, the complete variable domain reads GAGVSQSPRYKVAKRGQDVALRCDPISGHVSLFWYQQALGQGPEFLTYFQNEAQLDKSGLPSDRFFAERPEGSVSTLKIQRTQQEDSAVYLCASSPSGVGAFFGQGTRLTVV.

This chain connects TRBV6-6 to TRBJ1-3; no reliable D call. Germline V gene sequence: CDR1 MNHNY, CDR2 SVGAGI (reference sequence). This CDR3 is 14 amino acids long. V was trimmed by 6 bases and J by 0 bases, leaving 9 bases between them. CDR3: CASSRLYSGNTIYF. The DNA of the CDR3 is TGTGCCAGCAGCAGACTGTACTCTGGAAACACCATATATTTT.